Presented here are 32 T cell receptor beta chains from one specimen sequenced in a study of blood T cells in healthy people across ages. Together with a sample-barcoded 5' primer, a J-beta primer mix was included in a second PCR lasting about 7 to 11 cycles. TCRdb analysed the 5' RACE reads with MiXCR anew, one entry per CDR3 protein. The table includes 1.5 million to 2 million distinct CDR3 sequences, about 28% detected once. The sequencing sample was made of blood. These receptor sequences come from a woman aged 25 to 45 in good health.

This rearrangement joins TRBV6-5 to TRBJ2-7; 9 nucleotides line up with TRBD1. The CDR3 runs to 15 residues. V was pared by 6 bases and J by 2 bases, with 8 bases of the junction left unmatched. In germline, CDR1 is MNHEY, CDR2 SVGAGI. The CDR3 coding sequence is TGTGCCAGCAGCCCTGGACAGGGGAGGACCTACGAGCAGTACTTC. It codes for CASSPGQGRTYEQYF.

The gene calls are TRBV29-1 and TRBJ2-2, with a possible D match to TRBD2 (5 bases). The V gene lost 6 bases and the J gene lost 4 bases, with 15 bases spanning the gap. The V gene's germline CDR1 is SQVTM and CDR2 ANQGSEA. The CDR3 consists of 14 residues. The CDR3 nucleotides read TGCAGCGTGGTTGGGGTAGCGCCCACCGGGGAGCTGTTTTTT. Its protein is CSVVGVAPTGELFF.

This sequence joins TRBV15 and TRBJ1-4; TRBD1 agrees at 9 bases. The CDR3 runs to 16 residues. The V gene's germline CDR1 is LNHNV and CDR2 YYDKDF (reference sequence). Trimming at V came to 0 bases and at J to 4 bases, leaving 3 bases not matched to a gene. CDR3: CATSRDGDRVNEKLFF. For the CDR3, the DNA is TGTGCCACCAGCAGAGATGGGGACAGGGTTAATGAAAAACTGTTTTTT.

This clonotype was counted only a few times. This chain connects TRBV5-1 to TRBJ2-3; D is unclear. V lost 1 base and J 4 bases, leaving 16 bases between the germline ends. There are 16 residues in the CDR3. The V gene's germline CDR1 is SGHRS and CDR2 YFSETQ. The chain's CDR3 is CASSLTPDVSSDTQYF. Here the CDR3 DNA reads TGCGCCAGCAGCTTGACTCCTGACGTTTCTTCAGATACGCAGTATTTT.

The J gene is TRBJ2-3, the V gene TRBV7-3; D possibly corresponds to TRBD2 (6 bases). The CDR3 has 16 amino acids. Germline V gene sequence: CDR1 SGHTA, CDR2 FQGTGA. V dropped 2 bases and J dropped 9 bases, with 21 bases sitting between them. The CDR3 region is CASSLDGGPASGTQYF. The CDR3 DNA sequence: TGTGCCAGCAGCTTAGACGGAGGGCCAGCCTCCGGAACGCAGTATTTT.

J is TRBJ1-5 and V is TRBV20-1; a weak D match, TRBD1 (6 bases). V was cut by 0 bases and J by 4 bases, with 13 bases left in between. CDR1 DFQATT and CDR2 SNEGSKA come from the germline V gene (reference sequence). The CDR3 is 15 amino acids. CDR3 protein: CSARDGKGGNQPQHF. In DNA form, the CDR3 reads TGCAGTGCTAGAGATGGCAAGGGGGGGAATCAGCCCCAGCATTTT.

The chain couples TRBV27 to TRBJ2-7; 7 bases are a match to TRBD1. Germline V lookup: CDR1 MNHEY, CDR2 SMNVEV (reference sequence). There are 13 residues in the CDR3. V dropped 7 bases and J dropped 6; count of bases not matched to a gene: 9. The CDR3 is CASMETGKVEQYF. The CDR3 nucleotides read TGTGCCAGCATGGAGACAGGGAAAGTCGAGCAGTACTTC.

This chain uses TRBV10-2 with TRBJ2-7; the match to TRBD1 covers 7 bases. The length of the CDR3 is 16 residues. With V trimmed by 2 bases and J by 1 base, 8 bases remained unmatched. Per the germline V gene, CDR1 is WSHSY and CDR2 is SAAADI. The CDR3 sequence is CASSERGPSRSYEQYF. CDR3 coding DNA: TGCGCCAGCAGTGAGAGGGGGCCGAGCAGGTCCTACGAGCAGTACTTC.

This clonotype has only a few counts. J is TRBJ1-2 and V is TRBV20-1; TRBD1 aligns across 10 bases. Germline V gives CDR1 DFQATT, CDR2 SNEGSKA (reference sequence). CDR3 length equals 14 residues. The ends lost 6 bases at V and 8 bases at J; junction bases unmatched: 12. For the CDR3, the DNA is TGCAGTGCCTCCAGGACAGGGGGAGGGTACGGCTACACCTTC. Translating gives CSASRTGGGYGYTF.

Of note for this clonotype: One end of the junction is discordant with germline, which a read error may explain. This chain uses TRBV12-3 or TRBV12-4 with TRBJ2-1; D not certain. The CDR3 contains 12 residues. The CDR3 coding sequence is TGTGCCAGCAGTTCGACCAACAATGAGCGGTTCTTC. This gives the protein CASSSTNNERFF.

The V gene is TRBV7-9, the J gene TRBJ2-5; 9 positions agree with TRBD2. From germline, CDR1 is SEHNR and CDR2 FQNEAQ (reference sequence). This CDR3 spans 16 amino acids. J gave up 4 bases and V 7 bases, and 13 bases lay outside the gene matches. For the CDR3, the DNA is TGTGCCAGCACCCAGGGGCGGGAGGGCCTTGCAGAGACCCAGTACTTC. It yields the protein CASTQGREGLAETQYF.

The chain carries TRBV12-3 or TRBV12-4 and TRBJ2-2, with 9 nucleotides matching TRBD2. V gave up 5 bases and J gave up 6 bases; unmatched junction bases: 10. This CDR3 comprises 16 residues. Here the CDR3 DNA reads TGTGCCAGCAGTCCGGAGACTAGCGGCTTCGCCGGGGAGCTGTTTTTT. Protein product: CASSPETSGFAGELFF.

This rearrangement joins TRBV4-2 to TRBJ1-4; 7 positions agree with TRBD1. J lost 7 bases, V lost 1 base, and 12 bases had no gene match. The germline gives CDR1 LGHNA, CDR2 YNFKEQ. The CDR3 covers 17 residues. Here the CDR3 reads CASSQVSLGQEGEKLFF. As DNA, the CDR3 is TGTGCCAGCAGCCAAGTCTCTCTCGGACAGGAAGGTGAAAAACTGTTTTTT.

This clonotype was observed at least ten times. V usage is TRBV3-1 and J usage is TRBJ2-1, with 8 bases that match TRBD2. Trimming cost V 4 bases and J 8 bases; bases outside gene matches: 7. CDR3 size: 14 residues. Germline loops: CDR1 LGHDT, CDR2 YNNKEL (reference sequence). CDR3 region: CASSPGLARDEQFF. Written as DNA, the CDR3 is TGTGCCAGCAGCCCCGGACTAGCCAGGGATGAGCAGTTCTTC.

This rearrangement joins TRBV20-1 to TRBJ2-3; TRBD2 might be the D (7 bases). The germline CDR1 and CDR2 sequences are DFQATT and SNEGSKA (reference sequence). With 3 bases removed from V and 2 bases from J, the gap between germline ends came to 12 bases. The CDR3 runs to 14 residues. The CDR3, as DNA: TGCAGTGCTAGTCGGGGGGCGAACACAGATACGCAGTATTTT. As protein: CSASRGANTDTQYF.

This clonotype was counted a few times. The V gene is TRBV28, the J gene TRBJ1-5, with 9 bases aligning to TRBD1. This CDR3 comprises 16 residues. The junction had 11 bases not matched to a gene; V was cut back by 2 bases and J by 9 bases. In germline, CDR1 is MDHEN, CDR2 SYDVKM. The CDR3 loop reads CASSLGDRDAFRPQHF. CDR3 nucleotide sequence: TGTGCCAGCAGTTTAGGGGACAGGGACGCCTTCCGGCCCCAGCATTTT.

This chain links TRBV27 with TRBJ2-2; D gene unclear. This CDR3 contains 15 residues. Germline assignment: CDR1 MNHEY and CDR2 SMNVEV (reference sequence). The ends were cut back, 3 bases at V and 3 bases at J, with 11 bases in the middle. The CDR3 spells CASSLGTRYTGELFF. The CDR3 region has the DNA TGTGCCAGCAGTTTGGGCACAAGGTACACCGGGGAGCTGTTTTTT.

The chain is built from TRBV5-1 and TRBJ2-3; D remains ambiguous. Trimming cost V 4 bases and J 6 bases, with 12 bases left between them. Germline assignment: CDR1 SGHRS and CDR2 YFSETQ. This CDR3 is built from 13 residues. DNA of the CDR3: TGCGCCAGCAGCCGCGGTGGCGAGGATACGCAGTATTTT. Residues: CASSRGGEDTQYF.

The rearrangement links TRBV18 to TRBJ1-2, with D unresolved. V lost 4 bases and J 4 bases, leaving 10 bases between the germline ends. The CDR3 has 13 amino acids. CDR1 and CDR2 (germline): KGHSH, LQKENI. The CDR3 DNA is TGTGCCAGCTCACGGGCAGAGACCTATGGCTACACCTTC. As protein: CASSRAETYGYTF.

The V and J genes are TRBV5-1 and TRBJ2-3; D uncertain. The CDR3 covers 15 residues. CDR1 is SGHRS and CDR2 is YFSETQ in the germline V gene. V dropped 5 bases and J dropped 5 bases, with 18 bases sitting between them. CDR3 bases: TGCGCCAGCAGTTTAAGGACGGGCCCCGGAGATACGCAGTATTTT. This gives the protein CASSLRTGPGDTQYF.

This clonotype was seen at least ten times. The rearrangement joins TRBV12-3 or TRBV12-4 to TRBJ2-1; no clear D gene. The germline V and J ends were trimmed by 2 bases and 8 bases, with 7 bases remaining between them. The CDR3 is made up of 12 amino acids. CDR3 sequence: CASSLIIDEQFF. DNA of the CDR3: TGTGCCAGCAGTTTAATCATCGATGAGCAGTTCTTC.

In regard to this clonotype: With a much larger clone just one base away, this may be a read error. The genes are TRBV3-1 and TRBJ2-2; weak D call: TRBD2 (5 bases). The CDR3 runs to 12 residues. The V gene's germline CDR1 is LGHDT and CDR2 YNNKEL (reference sequence). The CDR3, as DNA: TGTGCCAGCAGCCAGAACACCGGGGAGCTGGTTTTT. It codes for CASSQNTGELVF.

This clonotype was detected many times. The chain combines TRBV7-2 with TRBJ2-5; D possibly corresponds to TRBD1 (6 bases). V was clipped by 3 bases and J by 5 bases, with 13 bases between them. Germline V gene sequence: CDR1 SGHTA, CDR2 FQGNSA. This CDR3 region has 14 residues. CDR3 in amino acids: CASSFSPTGETQYF. The CDR3 DNA reads TGTGCCAGCAGCTTCAGCCCAACAGGGGAGACCCAGTACTTC.

There are a few counts of this clonotype. Relative to the germline gene, one junction end is altered; a read error may explain this. V is TRBV12-3 or TRBV12-4 and J is TRBJ2-7; D unclear. CDR3 length equals 13 residues. Here the CDR3 reads CDSSLNGAYEQYF. The CDR3 DNA follows: TGTGACAGCAGTTTAAACGGAGCCTACGAGCAGTACTTC.

The chain couples TRBV7-2 to TRBJ2-6; weak D call: TRBD2 (5 bases). This CDR3 contains 18 residues. Germline V gene data show CDR1 as SGHTA and CDR2 as FQGNSA. Trimming removed 1 base at V and 1 base at J, with 14 bases between. The CDR3 bases are TGTGCCAGCAGCTTAGGGAGGCAGATGCGTTCTGGGGCCAACGTCCTGACTTTC. This gives the protein CASSLGRQMRSGANVLTF. The full variable domain, rest sourced from reference TRBV7-2 and TRBJ2-6, is GAGVSQSPSNKVTEKGKDVELRCDPISGHTALYWYRQSLGQGLEFLIYFQGNSAPDKSGLPSDRFSAERTGGSVSTLTIQRTQQEDSAVYLCASSLGRQMRSGANVLTFGAGSRLTVL.

This clonotype turned up a few times. V and J are TRBV12-3 or TRBV12-4 and TRBJ1-5; D uncertain. The CDR3 is made up of 13 amino acids. V shed 7 bases and J shed 4 bases, with 11 bases lying between them. The CDR3 nucleotides are TGTGCCAGCACCCCCTCGGGGAATCAGCCCCAGCATTTT. This encodes CASTPSGNQPQHF.

The chain combines TRBV5-1 with TRBJ2-1; 13 bases fit TRBD2. Unmatched junction bases numbered 7, after V lost 3 bases and J lost 7 bases. CDR3 length: 16 amino acids. Germline-derived CDR1 and CDR2 are SGHRS and YFSETQ. The DNA for the CDR3 is TGCGCCAGCAGCTGGGGGCTGACTAGCGGGGGGAATGAGCAGTTCTTC. It encodes CASSWGLTSGGNEQFF.

Regarding this clonotype: This may come from a read error, since a much larger clone is one base off. The chain carries TRBV11-2 and TRBJ2-4, with TRBD1 identical over 7 bases. CDR1 and CDR2 (germline): SGHAT, FQNNGV. Trimming removed 3 bases from V and 2 bases from J; junction bases left unmatched: 7. This CDR3 is built from 16 residues. The CDR3 DNA reads TGTGCCAGCAGCTTCCAATCGACAGGGACCAAAAACATTCAGTACTTC. As protein: CASSFQSTGTKNIQYF.

The chain couples TRBV7-9 to TRBJ2-7, with a weak D call TRBD1 (8 bases). The CDR3 is made up of 17 amino acids. V shed 5 bases and J shed 2 bases, with 22 bases lying between them. CDR1 is SEHNR and CDR2 is FQNEAQ in the germline V gene (reference sequence). The CDR3 DNA reads as TGTGCCAGCAGCGGACAGCGGGACAGGAGAGGCACCTACGAGCAGTACTTC. Protein product: CASSGQRDRRGTYEQYF. The full variable domain, in which reference TRBV7-9 and TRBJ2-7 provide the parts outside the CDR3, is DTGVSQNPRHKITKRGQNVTFRCDPISEHNRLYWYRQTLGQGPEFLTYFQNEAQLEKSRLLSDRFSAERPKGSFSTLEIQRTEQGDSAMYLCASSGQRDRRGTYEQYFGPGTRLTVT.

This clonotype was detected many times. The rearrangement uses TRBV20-1 and TRBJ2-7; 11 bases match TRBD2. Per the germline V gene, CDR1 is DFQATT and CDR2 is SNEGSKA (reference sequence). The trim removed 5 bases at V and 6 bases at J, leaving 6 bases unmatched. The CDR3 loop spans 13 amino acids. CDR3 loop: CSAPLAGAGEQYF. The CDR3 DNA reads TGCAGTGCTCCACTAGCGGGAGCAGGCGAGCAGTACTTC.

This clonotype was observed a few times. This may stem from a read error, because a much larger clone lies one nucleotide away. This chain joins TRBV4-1 and TRBJ2-5; possible D gene TRBD1, 6 bases. The CDR3 length is 15 residues. Germline-derived CDR1 and CDR2 are MGHRA and YSYEKL. DNA for the CDR3: TGCGCCAGCAGCCAAGTATTCAGGGGTCAAGAGCCCCAGTACTTC. This encodes CASSQVFRGQEPQYF.

This clonotype was observed many times. The rearrangement joins TRBV20-1 to TRBJ2-7; D is undetermined. Trimming cost V 3 bases and J 2 bases, with 5 bases left between them. The CDR3 spans 11 residues. Germline values: CDR1 DFQATT, CDR2 SNEGSKA (reference sequence). CDR3 protein: CSASGPYEQYF. The CDR3 coding sequence is TGCAGTGCTAGTGGCCCCTACGAGCAGTACTTC.